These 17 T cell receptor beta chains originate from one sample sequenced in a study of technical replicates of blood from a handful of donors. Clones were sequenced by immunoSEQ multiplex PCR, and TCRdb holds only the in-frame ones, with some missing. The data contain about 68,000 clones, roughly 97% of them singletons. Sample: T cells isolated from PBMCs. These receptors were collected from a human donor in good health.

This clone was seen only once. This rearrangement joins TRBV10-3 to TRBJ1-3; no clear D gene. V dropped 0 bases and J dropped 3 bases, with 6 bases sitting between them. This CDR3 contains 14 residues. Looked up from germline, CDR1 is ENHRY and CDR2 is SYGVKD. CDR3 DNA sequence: TGTGCCATCAGTGAGTCTACCGGTGGAAACACCATATATTTT. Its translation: CAISESTGGNTIYF.

This CDR3 is CASSTDRTYSNQPQHF. Here the CDR3 DNA reads TGTGCCAGTAGTACGGACAGGACTTATAGCAATCAGCCCCAGCATTTT. V is TRBV19 and J is TRBJ1-5; 7 nucleotides line up with TRBD1. Unmatched junction bases numbered 6, after V lost 4 bases and J lost 0 bases. The CDR3 totals 16 residues. Germline CDR1 LNHDA, CDR2 SQIVND (reference sequence).

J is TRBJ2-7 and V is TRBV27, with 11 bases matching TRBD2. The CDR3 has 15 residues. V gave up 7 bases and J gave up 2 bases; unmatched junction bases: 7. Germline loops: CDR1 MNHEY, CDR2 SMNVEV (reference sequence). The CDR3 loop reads CASKIGTSGTYEQYF. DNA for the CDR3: TGTGCCAGCAAAATCGGGACTAGCGGTACCTACGAGCAGTACTTC.

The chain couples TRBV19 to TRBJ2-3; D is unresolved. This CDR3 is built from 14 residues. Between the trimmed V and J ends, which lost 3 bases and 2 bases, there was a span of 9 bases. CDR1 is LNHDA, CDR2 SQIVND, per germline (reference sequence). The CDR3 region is CASSMAVDTDTQYF. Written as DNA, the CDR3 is TGTGCCAGTAGTATGGCGGTTGACACAGATACGCAGTATTTT.

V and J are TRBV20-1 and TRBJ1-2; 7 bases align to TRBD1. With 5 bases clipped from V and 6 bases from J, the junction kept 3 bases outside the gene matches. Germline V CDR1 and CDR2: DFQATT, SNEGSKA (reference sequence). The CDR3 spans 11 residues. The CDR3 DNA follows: TGCAGTGCTTTGACAGGGAATGGCTACACCTTC. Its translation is CSALTGNGYTF.

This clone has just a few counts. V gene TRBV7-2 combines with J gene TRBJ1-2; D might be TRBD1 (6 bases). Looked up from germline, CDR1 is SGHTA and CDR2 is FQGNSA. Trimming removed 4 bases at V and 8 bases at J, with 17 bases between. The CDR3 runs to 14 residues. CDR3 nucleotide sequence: TGTGCCAGCAGCTCCGAGACAGGACATGACGGCTACACCTTC. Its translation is CASSSETGHDGYTF.

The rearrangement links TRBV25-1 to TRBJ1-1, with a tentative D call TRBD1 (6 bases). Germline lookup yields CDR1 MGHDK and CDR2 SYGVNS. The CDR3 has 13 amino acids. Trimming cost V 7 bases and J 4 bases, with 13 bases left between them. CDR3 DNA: TGTGCCAGCACCAAGGGGGTAGGCACTGAAGCTTTCTTT. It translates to CASTKGVGTEAFF.

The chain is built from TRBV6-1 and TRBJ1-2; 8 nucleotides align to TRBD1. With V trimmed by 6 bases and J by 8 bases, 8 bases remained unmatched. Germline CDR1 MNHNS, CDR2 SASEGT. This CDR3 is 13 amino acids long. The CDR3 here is CASRGTGPLGYTF. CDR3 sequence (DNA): TGTGCCAGCAGGGGGACAGGCCCCTTGGGCTACACCTTC.

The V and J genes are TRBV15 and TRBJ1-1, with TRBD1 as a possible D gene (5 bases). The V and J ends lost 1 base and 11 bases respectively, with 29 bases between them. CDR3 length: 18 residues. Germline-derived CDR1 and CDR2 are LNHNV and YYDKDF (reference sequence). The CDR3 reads CATSRGGTNRGGGTVAFF. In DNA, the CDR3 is TGTGCCACCAGCAGAGGCGGGACGAATAGGGGAGGCGGTACGGTGGCTTTCTTT.

CDR3 coding DNA: TGTGCCAGCAGTTGGGTAAGCGGGGGACTAAGGAAACACAATGAGCAGTTCTTC. Translation: CASSWVSGGLRKHNEQFF. The chain uses TRBV27 and TRBJ2-1; 8 nucleotides align to TRBD2. Losses at the gene ends were 4 bases for V and 5 bases for J; bases not matched to a gene: 16. Germline CDR1 reads MNHEY; CDR2 reads SMNVEV (reference sequence). This CDR3 comprises 18 residues.

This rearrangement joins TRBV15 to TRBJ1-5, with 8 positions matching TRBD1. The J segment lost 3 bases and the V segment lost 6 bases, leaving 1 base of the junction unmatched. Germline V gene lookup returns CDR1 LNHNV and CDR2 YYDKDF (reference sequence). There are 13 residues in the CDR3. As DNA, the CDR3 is TGTGCCACCAGGACAGGGGTCAATCAGCCCCAGCATTTT. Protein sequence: CATRTGVNQPQHF.

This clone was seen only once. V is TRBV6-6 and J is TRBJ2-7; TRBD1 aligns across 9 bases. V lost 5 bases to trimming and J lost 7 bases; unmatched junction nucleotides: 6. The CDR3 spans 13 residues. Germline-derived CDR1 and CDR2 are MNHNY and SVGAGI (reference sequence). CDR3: CASSRDRVWEQYF. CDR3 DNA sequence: TGTGCCAGCAGTCGGGACAGGGTCTGGGAGCAGTACTTC.

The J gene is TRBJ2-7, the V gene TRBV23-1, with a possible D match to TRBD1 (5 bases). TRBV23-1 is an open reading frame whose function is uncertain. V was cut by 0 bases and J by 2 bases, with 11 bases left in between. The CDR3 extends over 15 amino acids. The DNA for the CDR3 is TGCGCCAGCAGTCAATCGGGTGACAGCCCCTACGAGCAGTACTTC. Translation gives CASSQSGDSPYEQYF.

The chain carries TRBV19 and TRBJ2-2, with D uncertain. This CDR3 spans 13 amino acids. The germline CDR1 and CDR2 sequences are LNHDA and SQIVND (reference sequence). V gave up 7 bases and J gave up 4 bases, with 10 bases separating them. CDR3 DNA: TGTGCCAGTACCGAAACACGCACCGGGGAGCTGTTTTTT. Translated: CASTETRTGELFF.

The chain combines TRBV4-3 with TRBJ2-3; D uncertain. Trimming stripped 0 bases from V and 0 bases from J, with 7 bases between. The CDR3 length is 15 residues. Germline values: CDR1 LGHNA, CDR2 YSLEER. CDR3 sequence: CASSQDSSSTDTQYF. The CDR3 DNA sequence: TGCGCCAGCAGCCAAGACAGTTCTAGCACAGATACGCAGTATTTT.

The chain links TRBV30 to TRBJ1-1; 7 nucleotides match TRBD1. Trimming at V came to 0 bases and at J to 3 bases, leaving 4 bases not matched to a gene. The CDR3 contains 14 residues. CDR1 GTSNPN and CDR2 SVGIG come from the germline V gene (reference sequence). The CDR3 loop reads CAWSVGGGYTEAFF. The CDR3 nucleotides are TGTGCCTGGAGTGTAGGGGGCGGGTACACTGAAGCTTTCTTT.

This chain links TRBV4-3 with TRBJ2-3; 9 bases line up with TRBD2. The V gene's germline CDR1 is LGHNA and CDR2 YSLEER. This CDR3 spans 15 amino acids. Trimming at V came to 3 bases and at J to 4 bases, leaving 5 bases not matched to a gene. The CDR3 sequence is CASSHISGSSDTQYF. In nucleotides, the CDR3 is TGCGCCAGCAGCCACATTAGCGGGAGTTCAGATACGCAGTATTTT.